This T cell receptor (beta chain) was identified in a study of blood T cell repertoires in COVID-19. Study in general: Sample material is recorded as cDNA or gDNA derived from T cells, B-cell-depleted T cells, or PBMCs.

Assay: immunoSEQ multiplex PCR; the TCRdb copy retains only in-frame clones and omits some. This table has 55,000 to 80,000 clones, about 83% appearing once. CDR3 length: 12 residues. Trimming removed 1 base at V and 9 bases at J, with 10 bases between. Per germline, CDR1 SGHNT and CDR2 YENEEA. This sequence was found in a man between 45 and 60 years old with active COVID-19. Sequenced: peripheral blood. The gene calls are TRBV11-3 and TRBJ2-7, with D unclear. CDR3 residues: CASSLVIPGQYF. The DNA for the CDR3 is TGTGCCAGCAGCTTAGTTATTCCAGGGCAGTACTTC. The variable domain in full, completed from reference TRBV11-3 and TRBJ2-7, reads EAGVVQSPRYKIIEKKQPVAFWCNPISGHNTLYWYLQNLGQGPELLIRYENEEAVDDSQLPKDRFSAERLKGVDSTLKIQPAELGDSAVYLCASSLVIPGQYFGPGTRLTVT.